This T cell receptor (beta chain) was identified during a study of T cells in localized non-small cell lung cancer. Study-wide results and limits: The study found T cell clonality highest in uninvolved adjacent lung, above tumor. Adjacent lung tissue had a median about 50 of the top 100 clones found in the tumor.

Worth noting for this clone: Its specificity is not known.

The V gene's germline CDR1 is MNHGY and CDR2 SVAAGI. The trim removed 5 bases at V and 4 bases at J, leaving 7 bases unmatched. This CDR3 is built from 14 residues. Only in-frame clones appear in the TCRdb table, and some are missing; sequencing was by immunoSEQ multiplex PCR. The sample includes more than 30,000 clones, around 90% seen only once; the top ten take 4.2%. This rearrangement joins TRBV6-9 to TRBJ1-2; 7 bases map to TRBD1. This TCR derives from a woman aged 40-69 years with stage III lung adenocarcinoma. The source was peripheral blood mononuclear cells, collected before any cancer treatment. Written as DNA, the CDR3 is TGTGCCAGCAGTGCCCCGGGACAGATCTATGGCTACACCTTC. Its translation is CASSAPGQIYGYTF.